These 17 T cell receptor beta chains originate from one sample sequenced in a study of shared clonotypes between healthy human individuals. Produced via immunoSEQ multiplex PCR; TCRdb's table is partial and in-frame only. The table has millions of clones, more than 80% seen once. The specimen sequenced was naive CD4+ T cells sorted from blood. Stated subset: CD45RA+ positively selected. These TCRs come from a man in his late teens or twenties in good health.

This chain links TRBV5-4 with TRBJ2-7; TRBD2 matches at 12 bases. The CDR3 totals 17 residues. In germline, CDR1 is SGHNT, CDR2 YYREEE (reference sequence). The V gene end was trimmed by 0 bases and the J gene end by 5 bases; junction bases not matched to a gene: 9. The CDR3 DNA sequence: TGTGCCAGCAGCTTGGGACTAGCGGGAGCTAGGGGCGACGAGCAGTACTTC. Protein sequence: CASSLGLAGARGDEQYF.

The chain combines TRBV9 with TRBJ2-1, with D possibly matching TRBD1 (6 bases). From germline, CDR1 is SGDLS and CDR2 YYNGEE. Trimming took off 1 base at V and 6 bases at J, with 14 bases between the two ends. The CDR3 is made up of 15 amino acids. CDR3 sequence reads: CASSVMSLGGNEQFF. The CDR3 DNA follows: TGTGCCAGCAGCGTAATGAGCTTAGGGGGCAATGAGCAGTTCTTC.

The chain carries TRBV11-2 and TRBJ1-2; D not certain. This CDR3 is 13 amino acids long. Trimming took off 3 bases at V and 2 bases at J, with 7 bases between the two ends. Germline CDR1 is SGHAT and CDR2 is FQNNGV. The CDR3 DNA reads as TGTGCCAGCAGCTTGGGCCAAAACTATGGCTACACCTTC. It yields the protein CASSLGQNYGYTF.

The chain uses TRBV6-1 and TRBJ2-5; 8 nucleotides match TRBD1. Unmatched junction bases numbered 4, after V lost 4 bases and J lost 3 bases. Germline V gene sequence: CDR1 MNHNS, CDR2 SASEGT. The length of the CDR3 is 14 residues. The CDR3 region is CASSAGQAKETQYF. Here the CDR3 DNA reads TGTGCCAGCAGTGCGGGACAGGCCAAAGAGACCCAGTACTTC.

The chain couples TRBV5-4 to TRBJ1-1, with 12 bases lining up with TRBD1. CDR1 SGHNT and CDR2 YYREEE come from the germline V gene (reference sequence). The CDR3 loop spans 18 amino acids. V gave up 4 bases and J gave up 1 base; unmatched junction bases: 11. The CDR3 nucleotides read TGTGCCAGCAGCCCCGGCGGGACAGGGGGCACATGGAACACTGAAGCTTTCTTT. This sequence encodes CASSPGGTGGTWNTEAFF.

J is TRBJ1-5 and V is TRBV4-3; perhaps TRBD1 as D (6 bases). Deletions cut 5 bases from V and 4 bases from J, with 18 bases between. The CDR3 is made up of 16 amino acids. Germline V gene sequence: CDR1 LGHNA, CDR2 YSLEER. The CDR3 loop reads CASSTILGGGNQPQHF. In nucleotides, the CDR3 is TGCGCCAGCAGCACAATACTAGGGGGAGGTAATCAGCCCCAGCATTTT.

To note about this clone: This sample includes further DNA sequences coding for the same CDR3. The chain joins TRBV18 to TRBJ2-1; 10 bases match TRBD2. CDR3 length equals 15 residues. V lost 3 bases and J lost 6; bases outside the gene matches: 5. Germline V gene data show CDR1 as KGHSH and CDR2 as LQKENI. CDR3 nucleotides: TGTGCCAGCTCACCCCTAGCGGGGGTGGGCAATGAGCAGTTCTTC. Its protein is CASSPLAGVGNEQFF.

This clone was seen once. The chain joins TRBV2 to TRBJ1-4; D ambiguous. This CDR3 spans 13 amino acids. Germline V lookup: CDR1 SNHLY, CDR2 FYNNEI. Trimming left V 5 bases short and J 3 bases short, with 7 bases between. CDR3 sequence: CASSLVANEKLFF. As DNA, the CDR3 is TGTGCCAGCAGTCTGGTGGCTAATGAAAAACTGTTTTTT.

The J gene is TRBJ2-7, the V gene TRBV10-3, with 7 bases matching TRBD2. The CDR3 loop spans 13 amino acids. CDR1 is ENHRY, CDR2 SYGVKD, per germline. J gave up 4 bases and V 2 bases, and 2 bases lay outside the gene matches. CDR3 residues: CAISERGVYEQYF. In nucleotides, the CDR3 is TGTGCCATCAGTGAGCGGGGGGTATACGAGCAGTACTTC.

This clone was detected only once. The CDR3 bases are TGTGCCAGCAGTTACGCCCCTTACATGGGGGGCGATGAAGCTTTCTTT. Protein sequence: CASSYAPYMGGDEAFF. The gene calls are TRBV6-6 and TRBJ1-1, with D tentatively TRBD1 (6 bases). V lost 2 bases, J lost 7 bases, and 20 bases lay in between. CDR1 MNHNY and CDR2 SVGAGI come from the germline V gene (reference sequence). CDR3 length: 16 amino acids.

The CDR3 DNA reads as TGTGCCAGCAGTTTAGCGCAGGGGAATTTTGGCTACACCTTC. As protein: CASSLAQGNFGYTF. The chain has TRBV28 and TRBJ1-2; D might be TRBD1 (6 bases). Germline CDR1 reads MDHEN; CDR2 reads SYDVKM. Trimming removed 2 bases from V and 7 bases from J, with 14 bases in between. This CDR3 comprises 14 residues.

The CDR3 region has the DNA TGTGCCAGCAGGGAACAGGGAAGGGAGCTGTTTTTT. It is translated as CASREQGRELFF. V gene TRBV28 combines with J gene TRBJ2-2, with D maybe TRBD1 (6 bases). Germline V gene lookup returns CDR1 MDHEN and CDR2 SYDVKM. The CDR3 runs to 12 residues. The V and J ends lost 6 bases and 9 bases respectively, with 11 bases between them. The whole variable domain, remainder taken from reference TRBV28 and TRBJ2-2, is DVKVTQSSRYLVKRTGEKVFLECVQDMDHENMFWYRQDPGLGLRLIYFSYDVKMKEKGDIPEGYSVSREKKERFSLILESASTNQTSMYLCASREQGRELFFGEGSRLTVL.

V and J are TRBV5-1 and TRBJ2-5; TRBD1 might be the D (7 bases). The length of the CDR3 is 16 residues. Trimming pared 4 bases from V and 5 bases from J, leaving 21 bases between. CDR1 and CDR2 (germline): SGHRS, YFSETQ. As DNA, the CDR3 is TGCGCCAGCAGCCCGGGACAGTTTAGCGCGGGGGAGACCCAGTACTTC. Residues: CASSPGQFSAGETQYF.

The CDR3 loop is CASSPTYTAYEQYF. CDR3 DNA: TGTGCCAGCTCACCAACTTATACGGCCTACGAGCAGTACTTC. The chain uses TRBV18 and TRBJ2-7; D ambiguous. Germline V lookup: CDR1 KGHSH, CDR2 LQKENI. CDR3 size: 14 residues. Trimming removed 2 bases from V and 2 bases from J, with 10 bases in between.

The chain couples TRBV28 to TRBJ1-2; 9 bases map to TRBD1. The length of the CDR3 is 14 residues. V gave up 2 bases and J gave up 6 bases; unmatched junction bases: 4. Germline CDR1 reads MDHEN; CDR2 reads SYDVKM. CDR3 sequence (DNA): TGTGCCAGCAGTTTACAACAGGGGGCCGATGGCTACACCTTC. This gives the protein CASSLQQGADGYTF.

This clone was found once. J is TRBJ1-1 and V is TRBV27, with TRBD1 matching over 11 bases. With 5 bases clipped from V and 4 bases from J, the junction kept 6 bases outside the gene matches. The germline gives CDR1 MNHEY, CDR2 SMNVEV (reference sequence). The CDR3 is 15 amino acids. This chain's CDR3 is CASSPRGQGVTEAFF. CDR3 bases: TGTGCCAGCAGTCCGAGGGGACAGGGGGTCACTGAAGCTTTCTTT.

The CDR3 reads CASSLAQGLAGGTQYF. The CDR3 DNA reads as TGTGCCAGCAGCTTAGCCCAGGGACTAGCGGGGGGTACGCAGTATTTT. The V and J genes are TRBV7-6 and TRBJ2-3, with 15 bases lining up with TRBD2. Germline lookup yields CDR1 SGHVS and CDR2 FNYEAQ. The CDR3 runs to 16 residues. V dropped 0 bases and J dropped 8; count of bases not matched to a gene: 3. Full variable domain (outside the CDR3, taken from reference TRBV7-6 and TRBJ2-3): GAGVSQSPRYKVTKRGQDVALRCDPISGHVSLYWYRQALGQGPEFLTYFNYEAQQDKSGLPNDRFSAERPEGSISTLTIQRTEQRDSAMYRCASSLAQGLAGGTQYFGPGTRLTVL.